Each of the 8 T cell receptor beta chains below was sequenced from the same sample in a study of vaccination effects on CD4 cells after COVID-19. Clones were sequenced by immunoSEQ multiplex PCR, and TCRdb holds only the in-frame ones, with some missing. Altogether some 39,000 clones are present, about four fifths being singletons, with the ten largest covering roughly 3%. Their antigens remain unidentified. Investigators separated out CD4+ T cells once around nine days of culture had passed. Material: CD4+ T cells from PBMCs cultured without peptide, obtained before COVID-19 vaccination. These receptors all come from a human donor who received a COVID-19 vaccine.

This clone was counted a few times. This chain joins TRBV7-2 and TRBJ1-5, with a possible D match to TRBD1 (5 bases). The CDR3 loop spans 16 amino acids. Germline loops: CDR1 SGHTA, CDR2 FQGNSA. V shed 6 bases and J shed 2 bases, with 17 bases lying between them. In DNA, the CDR3 is TGTGCCAGCAGTTGGTCGGGGGTTTCGGGCAATCAGCCCCAGCATTTT. Its translation: CASSWSGVSGNQPQHF.

V and J are TRBV5-4 and TRBJ2-3; TRBD2 might be the D (6 bases). From germline, CDR1 is SGHNT and CDR2 YYREEE (reference sequence). The V end lost 4 bases, the J end lost 1 base, and 13 bases lay between the germline ends. CDR3 size: 15 residues. Written as DNA, the CDR3 is TGTGCCAGCAGCCGGGGAGGATCTGGCACAGATACGCAGTATTTT. Translating gives CASSRGGSGTDTQYF.

The chain has TRBV28 and TRBJ2-5; possible D gene TRBD1, 6 bases. The CDR3 contains 13 residues. Germline V gene lookup returns CDR1 MDHEN and CDR2 SYDVKM. V was clipped by 8 bases and J by 5 bases, with 15 bases between them. CDR3 coding DNA: TGTGCCAGCGGGGGCCACATGAGGGAGACCCAGTACTTC. It codes for CASGGHMRETQYF.

This chain links TRBV11-2 with TRBJ1-1, with D tentatively TRBD1 (5 bases). Germline V lookup: CDR1 SGHAT, CDR2 FQNNGV. This CDR3 comprises 16 residues. V lost 0 bases and J 1 base, leaving 12 bases between the germline ends. CDR3 amino acids: CASSLDYRTENTEAFF. In DNA form, the CDR3 reads TGTGCCAGCAGCTTAGATTACAGGACTGAGAACACTGAAGCTTTCTTT.

The chain recombines TRBV29-1 with TRBJ1-2; 9 bases fit TRBD1. J lost 3 bases, V lost 6 bases, and 5 bases had no gene match. The CDR3 is 13 residues long. Germline V gene data show CDR1 as SQVTM and CDR2 as ANQGSEA. The CDR3 bases are TGCAGCGTGAACAGGGGGCGATACTATGGCTACACCTTC. Its protein is CSVNRGRYYGYTF.

The chain joins TRBV15 to TRBJ2-7, with D possibly being TRBD1 or TRBD2 (5 bases each). The CDR3 is made up of 11 amino acids. Germline values: CDR1 LNHNV, CDR2 YYDKDF (reference sequence). The V gene lost 8 bases and the J gene lost 10 bases, with 15 bases spanning the gap. The CDR3 sequence is CATWDRTNQYV. DNA of the CDR3: TGTGCCACCTGGGACCGAACGAACCAGTACGTC.

This rearrangement joins TRBV19 to TRBJ1-6; D not certain. Germline lookup yields CDR1 LNHDA and CDR2 SQIVND (reference sequence). V was pared by 4 bases and J by 14 bases, with 12 bases between. CDR3 length: 12 residues. This CDR3 is CASSTDMGTLHF. CDR3 DNA: TGTGCCAGTAGTACTGACATGGGCACCCTCCACTTT.

The chain has TRBV29-1 and TRBJ2-1; no firm D call. The CDR3 extends over 12 amino acids. Trimming cost V 5 bases and J 7 bases, with 12 bases left between them. Germline CDR1 and CDR2: SQVTM and ANQGSEA. In DNA, the CDR3 is TGCAGCGTTCTGGCAGATAGGAATGAGCAGTTCTTC. It is translated as CSVLADRNEQFF.